These T cell receptor beta chains were read from a single sample in a study of somatic mutations in cytotoxic T cells in rheumatoid arthritis. Profiled with immunoSEQ multiplex PCR; TCRdb holds only in-frame clones, not every one. The sample lists roughly 13,000 clones, approximately 69% occurring once. The sample comprised CD8+ T cells sorted from blood. These receptors were collected from an adult with rheumatoid arthritis. The CDR3 runs from the conserved cysteine through the conserved F or W. The D gene is left open where the match is weak. Rows give clone size only sometimes, using once, few, many, or a class for an expanded clone.

NA	TRBJ2-3	TRBV6-4	TRBD2	TGTGCCAGCAGTCCTACTAGCGGGGCCGAAGATACGCAGTATTTT	CASSPTSGAEDTQYF
NA	TRBJ1-1	TRBV5-4	TRBD1	TGTGCCAGCAGCGGAGAGACAGGGTTCAACACTGAAGCTTTCTTT	CASSGETGFNTEAFF
NA	TRBJ2-4	TRBV28	NA	TGTGCCAGCAGCCACCCAAAAAACATTCAGTACTTC	CASSHPKNIQYF
once	TRBJ2-5	TRBV4-1	TRBD2	TGCGCCAGCAGCCAAGACTCTAGCGGGGGGGCGGAGACCCAGTACTTC	CASSQDSSGGAETQYF
NA	TRBJ2-2	TRBV29-1	TRBD1	TGCAGCGAAGAAGGGGACAGGGGCACCGGGGAGCTGTTTTTT	CSEEGDRGTGELFF
NA	TRBJ1-3	TRBV10-2	NA	TGCGCCAGCAGTGAGTGGAGCTCTGGAAACACCATATATTTT	CASSEWSSGNTIYF
few	TRBJ2-7	TRBV5-6	NA	TGTGCCAGCAGCTCGGACAGTGGGCAATACGAGCAGTACTTC	CASSSDSGQYEQYF
NA	TRBJ2-7	TRBV4-1	TRBD2	TGCGCCAGCAGCCGAAATTTCGGGACTAGCGGGGTTTACGAGCAGTACTTC	CASSRNFGTSGVYEQYF
NA	TRBJ1-1	TRBV28	NA	TGTGCCAGCAGTCCCCTGGACAGTGGCACTGAAGCTTTCTTT	CASSPLDSGTEAFF
NA	TRBJ2-1	TRBV9	TRBD2	TGTGCCAGCAGCGAGACCCTAGCGGGACCCAACAATGAGCAGTTCTTC	CASSETLAGPNNEQFF
NA	TRBJ2-1	TRBV14	NA	TGTGCCAGCAGCTATAGTGGACGCAGCTCCTACAATGAGCAGTTCTTC	CASSYSGRSSYNEQFF
NA	TRBJ1-5	TRBV28	NA	TGTGCCAGCAGTCCACGACAGGAACTTAGCAATCAGCCCCAGCATTTT	CASSPRQELSNQPQHF
NA	TRBJ2-7	TRBV27	NA	TGTGCCAGCAGTTTGGGGGCGGGGGCCTACGAGCAGTACTTC	CASSLGAGAYEQYF
NA	TRBJ2-7	TRBV6-6	NA	TGTGCCAGCAGTTACTCGAGTGGGTTTCCATTCTACGAGCAGTACTTC	CASSYSSGFPFYEQYF
once	TRBJ1-5	TRBV9	NA	TGTGCCAGCAGCGTAGGGGGGGGGAAGGATCAGCCCCAGCATTTT	CASSVGGGKDQPQHF
NA	TRBJ2-1	TRBV27	NA	TGTGCCAGCAGTCCCGGCGGGACCTACAATGAGCAGTTCTTC	CASSPGGTYNEQFF
NA	TRBJ2-3	TRBV9	NA	TGTGCCAGCAAGTCGGGACGGACTATCACAGATACGCAGTATTTT	CASKSGRTITDTQYF